This T cell receptor (beta chain) was sequenced during a study of shared clonotypes between healthy human individuals. Study information: Three CD4 naive, three CD4 memory, two CD8 naive and one CD8 memory plate were used per donor.

As for this clone: What it recognizes is unknown.

Assay used: immunoSEQ multiplex PCR; TCRdb lists only in-frame clones, some missing. This table holds 1.5 million to 2.5 million clones, about 95% found once. Broader study findings: Approximately 4.6% of naive CD4 clonotypes were common to a few donors. Sorted-subset sequencing was shown by rarefaction to be incomplete despite large depth. Clonotypes which were not shared had lower generation probabilities than clonotypes that all four donors shared.

V dropped 2 bases and J dropped 5; count of bases not matched to a gene: 8. The CDR3 consists of 16 residues. CDR1 is SGHVS and CDR2 is FNYEAQ in the germline V gene. As defined, naive CD8 cells were CD45RO-negative and positively selected for CCR7, with terminally differentiated effector memory CD45RA+ cells excluded. Specimen: naive CD8+ T cells sorted from blood. The V gene is TRBV7-6, the J gene TRBJ2-1, with 8 bases lining up with TRBD1. The sequence came from a man aged 18 to 30 in good health. The CDR3 sequence: CASSLYVDRVDNEQFF. The CDR3, as DNA: TGTGCCAGCAGCTTATACGTGGACAGGGTAGACAATGAGCAGTTCTTC.